This T cell receptor beta chain was sequenced for a study of OX40 agonist ivuxolimab in advanced cancers. Across the whole study: Patients received intravenous ivuxolimab every 2 weeks at 0.01 to 10 mg/kg.

V lost 5 bases to trimming and J lost 4 bases; unmatched junction nucleotides: 4. Germline CDR1 reads SGHTA; CDR2 reads FQGNSA. CDR3 length: 13 residues. The method was immunoSEQ multiplex PCR; TCRdb's version includes in-frame clones alone and lacks a portion of them. The table lists approximately 89,000 clones, 87% of them singletons. The sequence came from an adult with an advanced solid tumor such as melanoma, head and neck, liver or kidney cancer. The rearrangement links TRBV7-2 to TRBJ1-1; 7 bases match TRBD1. The sample was CD4+ or CD8+ T cells sorted from blood, taken in a trial of the OX40 agonist ivuxolimab. Here the CDR3 reads CASSHPGGTEAFF. In nucleotides, the CDR3 is TGTGCCAGCAGCCATCCAGGGGGCACTGAAGCTTTCTTT.